This TCR beta chain is from a study of blood T cell repertoires in COVID-19 (TCRdb year 2020). Regarding the research as a whole: Samples covering the acute and convalescent phases of COVID-19 were provided by collaborators in the United States, Italy and Spain. The material from the prospective study consisted of cDNA or gDNA derived from T cells, B-cell-depleted T cells, or PBMCs. Subjects who had been exposed to COVID-19, were actively infected with it, or had recovered from it provided the deeply sampled blood TCRbeta repertoires that made up the dataset. The repertoires were released in a freely available public database intended as a resource for research on the immune response to SARS-CoV-2. The samples were drawn from two sources: the first 160 participants of the ongoing ImmuneRACE study, and 950 to 1,500 subjects contributed by 6 global collaborators. The sample metadata nearly always contained a de-identified subject ID, COVID-19 status, age in years and sex. Where available, HLA class I and class II types were obtained from metadata supplied by the sample provider rather than from assay-based typing.

Overall study results and their limits: The quantity of clinical and demographic metadata differed by source and by participant and was supplied without curation.

The immunoSEQ Assay, a bias-controlled multiplex PCR, was used to amplify TCRbeta CDR3 regions from genomic DNA. Concerning the study's data processing: Within the assay, amplification of reference gene primers was used to estimate how many nucleated cells each sample contained. To quantify the absolute abundance of each unique TCRbeta CDR3 rearrangement, sequence reads were collapsed and filtered. For each sample, productive Simpson clonality was calculated as the square root of Simpson's diversity index over productive rearrangements. Here the immuneACCESS table is served through TCRdb, limited to in-frame sequences with V and J called. Missing clones are a known gap in these copies; in checked studies unresolved V genes cover under half, and the rest lacks a known reason. That table gives V, J and clone size, and the DNA gave D and trimming. Recorded for this sample are 300,000 or so clones; around nine tenths of them occurred a single time. In total, the top ten clones hold around 1.1% of the sample.

Note on this clone: Its binding antigen is unknown. Base qualities are not provided; no much larger clone lies one nucleotide away.

The CDR3 spans 14 residues, from the cysteine through the phenylalanine. Kept here is only the CDR3 DNA, which spans 42 bases and is read in frame from base 1. Looking up the germline V gene yields CDR1 MNHEY and CDR2 SVGAGI. Deletion took 6 bases off V and 0 bases off J, with a span of 11 bases between the germline ends. Participants in the prospective study were aged roughly 18 to 100 years, lived in 24 United States geographic areas, and enrolled through a virtual design. To assign participants to cohorts, the prospective study relied on clinical history that participants themselves reported in a screening survey and a study questionnaire. ImmuneRACE Cohort 3 recovered participants were defined by two consecutive negative NP/OP PCR tests, healthcare professional clearance, or symptom resolution. Mobile phlebotomists in the prospective study collected whole blood, serum and a nasopharyngeal or oropharyngeal swab from every participant. Prospective study participants could optionally give additional blood draws and questionnaires over an approximately two-month period. Prospective study blood samples were shipped either frozen or at room temperature before DNA extraction.

This clonotype originated in a woman in her twenties or thirties who had recovered from COVID-19. Sequencing was carried out using PBMCs or T cells enriched from blood (not recorded which). The V and J genes are TRBV6-5 and TRBJ1-1; the best D guess is TRBD1, with 5 bases matching. The DNA sequence reads TGTGCCAGCAGGGCTGGGGGGTTGAACACTGAAGCTTTCTTT. The resulting protein is CASRAGGLNTEAFF.